This T cell receptor beta chain is from a study of cytomegalovirus exposure and HLA in healthy donors. The study, taken as a whole, reports: According to the study, 150 to 200 TCR beta chains were cytomegalovirus-associated. Upon later analysis, HLA-associated TCR beta chains proved more clonally expanded than other, equally common chains. In a later analysis, common viral pathogens appeared linked to several of the most significant clusters.

About this clone itself: The antigen is undetermined.

Trimming removed 0 bases from V and 7 bases from J, with 7 bases in between. The CDR3 is made up of 13 amino acids. Germline assignment: CDR1 MGHRA and CDR2 YSYEKL. It was with 60 Vbeta and 13 Jbeta primers that the PCR ran. Produced via immunoSEQ multiplex PCR; TCRdb's table is partial and in-frame only. The table lists 40,000 to 50,000 clones. This receptor was taken from a woman aged 25 to 39 in good health and CMV-seronegative. The V and J genes are TRBV4-1 and TRBJ2-1; D gene unclear. The sequenced sample was PBMCs. The CDR3 protein is CASSQDSGNEQFF. The CDR3 DNA is TGCGCCAGCAGCCAAGATTCCGGGAATGAGCAGTTCTTC.